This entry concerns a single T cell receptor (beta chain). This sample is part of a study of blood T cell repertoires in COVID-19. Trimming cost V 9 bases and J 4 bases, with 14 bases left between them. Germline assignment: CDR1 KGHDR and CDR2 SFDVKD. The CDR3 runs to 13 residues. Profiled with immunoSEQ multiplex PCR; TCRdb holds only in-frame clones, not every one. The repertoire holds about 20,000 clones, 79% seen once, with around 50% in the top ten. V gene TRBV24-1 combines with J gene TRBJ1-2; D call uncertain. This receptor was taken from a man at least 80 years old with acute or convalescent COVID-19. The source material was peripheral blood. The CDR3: CATGGPYPYGYTF. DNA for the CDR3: TGTGCCACCGGAGGACCCTACCCCTATGGCTACACCTTC.